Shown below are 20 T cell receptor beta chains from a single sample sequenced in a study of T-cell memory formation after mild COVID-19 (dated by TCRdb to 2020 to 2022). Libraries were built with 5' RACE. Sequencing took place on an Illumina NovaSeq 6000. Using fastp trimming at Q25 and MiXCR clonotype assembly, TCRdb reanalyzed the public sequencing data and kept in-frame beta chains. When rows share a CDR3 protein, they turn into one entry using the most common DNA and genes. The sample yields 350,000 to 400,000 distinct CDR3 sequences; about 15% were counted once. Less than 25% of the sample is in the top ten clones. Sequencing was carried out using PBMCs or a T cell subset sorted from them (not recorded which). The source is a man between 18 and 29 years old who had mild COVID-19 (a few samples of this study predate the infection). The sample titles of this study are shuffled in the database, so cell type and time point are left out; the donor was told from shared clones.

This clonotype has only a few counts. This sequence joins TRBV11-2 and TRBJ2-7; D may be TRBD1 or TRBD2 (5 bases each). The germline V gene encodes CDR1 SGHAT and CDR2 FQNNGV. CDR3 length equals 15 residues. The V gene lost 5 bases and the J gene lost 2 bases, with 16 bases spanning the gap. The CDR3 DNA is TGTGCCAGCAGCCCGGGGACCCCTGGGGCCTACGAGCAGTACGTC. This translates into CASSPGTPGAYEQYV.

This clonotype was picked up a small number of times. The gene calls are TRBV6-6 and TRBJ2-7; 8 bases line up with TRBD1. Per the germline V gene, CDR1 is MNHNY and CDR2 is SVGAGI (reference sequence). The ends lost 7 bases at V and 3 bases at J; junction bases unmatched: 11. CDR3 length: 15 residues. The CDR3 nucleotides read TGTGCCAGCATTAAAGACAGGGGTTTAGTCTACGAGCAGTACTTC. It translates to CASIKDRGLVYEQYF.

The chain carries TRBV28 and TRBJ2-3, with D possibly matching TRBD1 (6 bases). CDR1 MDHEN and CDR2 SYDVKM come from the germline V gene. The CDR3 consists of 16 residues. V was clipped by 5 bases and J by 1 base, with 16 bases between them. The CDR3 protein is CASSLGTTSGTDTQYF. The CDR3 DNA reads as TGTGCCAGCAGTCTAGGGACAACGTCTGGCACAGATACGCAGTATTTT.

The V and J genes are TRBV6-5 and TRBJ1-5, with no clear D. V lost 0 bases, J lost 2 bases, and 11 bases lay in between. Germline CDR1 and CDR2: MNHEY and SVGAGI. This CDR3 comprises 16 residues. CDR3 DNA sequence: TGTGCCAGCAGTTACTCTCCCCAACCAGGCAATCAGCCCCAGCATTTT. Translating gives CASSYSPQPGNQPQHF.

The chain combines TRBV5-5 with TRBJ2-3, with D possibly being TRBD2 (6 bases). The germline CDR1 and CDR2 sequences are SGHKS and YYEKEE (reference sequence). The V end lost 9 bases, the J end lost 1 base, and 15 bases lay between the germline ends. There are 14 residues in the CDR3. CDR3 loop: CANSPSERTDTQYF. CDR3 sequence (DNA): TGTGCCAACAGTCCTAGCGAGCGCACAGATACGCAGTATTTT. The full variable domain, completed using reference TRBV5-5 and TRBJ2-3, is DAGVTQSPTHLIKTRGQQVTLRCSPISGHKSVSWYQQVLGQGPQFIFQYYEKEERGRGNFPDRFSARQFPNYSSELNVNALLLGDSALYLCANSPSERTDTQYFGPGTRLTVL.

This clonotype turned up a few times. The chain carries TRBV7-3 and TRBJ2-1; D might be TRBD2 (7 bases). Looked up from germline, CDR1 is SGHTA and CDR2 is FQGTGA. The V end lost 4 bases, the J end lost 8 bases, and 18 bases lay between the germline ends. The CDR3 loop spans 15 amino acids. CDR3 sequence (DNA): TGTGCCAGCAGCTCCGGGGAGGGGGAATATCATGAGCAGTTCTTC. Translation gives CASSSGEGEYHEQFF.

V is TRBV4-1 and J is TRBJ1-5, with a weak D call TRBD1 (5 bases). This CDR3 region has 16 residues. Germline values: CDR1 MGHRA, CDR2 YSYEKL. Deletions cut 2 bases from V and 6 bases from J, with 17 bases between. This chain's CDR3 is CASSQHIGTGPQPQHF. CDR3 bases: TGCGCCAGCAGCCAACATATCGGAACAGGTCCTCAGCCCCAGCATTTT.

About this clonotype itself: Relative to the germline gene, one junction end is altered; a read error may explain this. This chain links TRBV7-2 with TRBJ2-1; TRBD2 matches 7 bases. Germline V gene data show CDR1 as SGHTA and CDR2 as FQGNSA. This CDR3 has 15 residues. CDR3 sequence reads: CASSLGRASGNEQLF. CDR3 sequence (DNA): TGTGCCAGCAGCTTAGGTAGGGCTAGCGGCAATGAGCAGTTATTC.

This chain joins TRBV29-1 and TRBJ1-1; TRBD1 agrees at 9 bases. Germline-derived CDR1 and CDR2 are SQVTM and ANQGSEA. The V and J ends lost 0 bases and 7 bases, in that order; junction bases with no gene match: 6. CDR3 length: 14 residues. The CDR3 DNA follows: TGCAGCGTTGAAGACCTGGGGACAGGGAGTGAAGCTTTCTTT. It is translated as CSVEDLGTGSEAFF.

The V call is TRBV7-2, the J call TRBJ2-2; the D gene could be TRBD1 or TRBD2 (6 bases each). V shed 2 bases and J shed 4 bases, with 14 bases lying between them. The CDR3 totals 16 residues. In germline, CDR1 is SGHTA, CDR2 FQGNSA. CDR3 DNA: TGTGCCAGCAGCTTATATCCGGGGGCGGGCACCGGGGAGCTGTTTTTT. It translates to CASSLYPGAGTGELFF. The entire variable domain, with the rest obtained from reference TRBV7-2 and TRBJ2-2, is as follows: GAGVSQSPSNKVTEKGKDVELRCDPISGHTALYWYRQSLGQGLEFLIYFQGNSAPDKSGLPSDRFSAERTGGSVSTLTIQRTQQEDSAVYLCASSLYPGAGTGELFFGEGSRLTVL.

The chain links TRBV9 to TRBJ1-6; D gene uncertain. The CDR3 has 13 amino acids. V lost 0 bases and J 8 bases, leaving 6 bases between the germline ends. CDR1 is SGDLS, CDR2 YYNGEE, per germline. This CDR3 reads CASSVESYSPLHF. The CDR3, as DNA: TGTGCCAGCAGCGTAGAGTCCTATTCACCCCTCCACTTT.

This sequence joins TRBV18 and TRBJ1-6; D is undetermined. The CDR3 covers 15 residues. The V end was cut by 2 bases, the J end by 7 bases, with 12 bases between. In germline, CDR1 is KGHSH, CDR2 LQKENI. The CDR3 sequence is CASSPETIPNSPLHF. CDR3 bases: TGTGCCAGCTCACCAGAGACCATACCCAATTCACCCCTCCACTTT. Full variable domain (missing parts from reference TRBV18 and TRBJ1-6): NAGVMQNPRHLVRRRGQEARLRCSPMKGHSHVYWYRQLPEEGLKFMVYLQKENIIDESGMPKERFSAEFPKEGPSILRIQQVVRGDSAAYFCASSPETIPNSPLHFGNGTRLTVT.

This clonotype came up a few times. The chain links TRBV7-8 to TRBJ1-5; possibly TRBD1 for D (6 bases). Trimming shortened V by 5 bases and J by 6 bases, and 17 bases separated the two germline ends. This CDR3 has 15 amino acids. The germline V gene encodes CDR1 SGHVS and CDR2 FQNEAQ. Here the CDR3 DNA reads TGTGCCAGCAGCCCGACCCCGGGGGCGAGTCAGCCCCAGCATTTT. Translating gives CASSPTPGASQPQHF.

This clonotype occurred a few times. The CDR3 loop reads CASSPPGHPNEKLFF. The CDR3 DNA sequence: TGTGCCAGCAGTCCTCCGGGACATCCGAATGAAAAACTGTTTTTT. The chain combines TRBV27 with TRBJ1-4, with D perhaps TRBD1 (6 bases). The CDR3 extends over 15 amino acids. Germline V lookup: CDR1 MNHEY, CDR2 SMNVEV (reference sequence). V lost 5 bases and J 5 bases, leaving 15 bases between the germline ends.

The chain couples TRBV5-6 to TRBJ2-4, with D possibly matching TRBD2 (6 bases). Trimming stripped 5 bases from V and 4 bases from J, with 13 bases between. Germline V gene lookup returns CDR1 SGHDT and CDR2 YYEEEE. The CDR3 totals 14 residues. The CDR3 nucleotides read TGTGCCAGCAGTTCTACCGGGGGTAAAAACATTCAGTACTTC. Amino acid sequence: CASSSTGGKNIQYF.

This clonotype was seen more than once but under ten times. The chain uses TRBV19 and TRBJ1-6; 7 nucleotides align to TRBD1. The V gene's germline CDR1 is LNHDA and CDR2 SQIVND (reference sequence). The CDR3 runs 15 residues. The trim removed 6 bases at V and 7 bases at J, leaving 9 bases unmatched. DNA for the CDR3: TGTGCCAGTAGAGAATCTGACAGGGTGAATTCACCCCTCCACTTT. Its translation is CASRESDRVNSPLHF.

The CDR3 DNA is TGTGCCAGCTCACCCTCGCCAGGACACATTAGCAATCAGCCCCAGCATTTT. Translation gives CASSPSPGHISNQPQHF. The chain carries TRBV18 and TRBJ1-5; maybe TRBD1 (5 bases). Germline V gene sequence: CDR1 KGHSH, CDR2 LQKENI. V was pared by 3 bases and J by 0 bases, with 15 bases between. This CDR3 spans 17 amino acids. The full variable domain, with the rest looked up from reference TRBV18 and TRBJ1-5, is NAGVMQNPRHLVRRRGQEARLRCSPMKGHSHVYWYRQLPEEGLKFMVYLQKENIIDESGMPKERFSAEFPKEGPSILRIQQVVRGDSAAYFCASSPSPGHISNQPQHFGDGTRLSIL.

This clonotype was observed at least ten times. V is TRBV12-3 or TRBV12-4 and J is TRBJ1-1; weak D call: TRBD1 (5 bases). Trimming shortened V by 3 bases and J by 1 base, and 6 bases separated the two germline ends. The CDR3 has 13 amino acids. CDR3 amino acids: CASSFDRNTEAFF. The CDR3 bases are TGTGCCAGCAGTTTTGACAGGAACACTGAAGCTTTCTTT.

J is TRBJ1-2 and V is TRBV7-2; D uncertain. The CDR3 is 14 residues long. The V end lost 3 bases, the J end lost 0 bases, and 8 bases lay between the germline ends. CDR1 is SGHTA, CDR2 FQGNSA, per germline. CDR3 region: CASSFGSPNYGYTF. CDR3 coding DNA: TGTGCCAGCAGCTTTGGCAGTCCTAACTATGGCTACACCTTC.

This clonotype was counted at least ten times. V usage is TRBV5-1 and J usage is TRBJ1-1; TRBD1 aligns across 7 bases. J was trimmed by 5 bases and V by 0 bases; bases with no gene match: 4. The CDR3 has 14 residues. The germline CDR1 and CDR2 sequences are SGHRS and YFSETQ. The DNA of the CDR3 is TGCGCCAGCAGCTTGGCAGGGGGAGATACTGAAGCTTTCTTT. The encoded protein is CASSLAGGDTEAFF.